This entry describes one T cell receptor (beta chain). The antigen is undetermined. Germline CDR1 reads SGHKS; CDR2 reads YYEKEE (reference sequence). This CDR3 comprises 17 residues. V was shortened by 1 base and J by 0 bases, with 13 bases between the two germline ends. This entry comes from a study of vaccination effects on CD4 cells after COVID-19. Pools of viral peptides were used by the ViraFEST assay to expand antigen-specific CD4+ T cells ahead of sequencing. Culture proceeded for 9 to 11 days, and CD4+ T cells were then isolated. According to PCR results, the person was infected with SARS-CoV-2 between March and December 2020. Some clones are missing from TCRdb's copy, which holds only in-frame ones; the method was immunoSEQ multiplex PCR. The top ten hold 5% to 6.5% of the sample, which has around 53,000 clones, around three quarters seen once.

The sample here was CD4+ T cells from PBMCs cultured with HIV peptides, taken before COVID-19 vaccination. Subset: HIV-1 Nef peptide pool negative control/reference culture. The source of this sequence is a human donor who had a prior SARS-CoV-2 infection. This chain uses TRBV5-5 with TRBJ1-4; D is ambiguous. This chain's CDR3 is CASSLSFLAATNEKLFF. In nucleotides, the CDR3 is TGTGCCAGCAGCTTGTCGTTCCTCGCTGCAACTAATGAAAAACTGTTTTTT.